The source of this TCR beta chain is a study of CD8 T cells in Susac syndrome. High-throughput TCR beta sequencing covered peripheral CD8+ and CD4+ T cells. The patients who served as multiple sclerosis controls were treatment-naive and had stable or active relapsing-remitting disease that fulfilled the revised McDonald criteria. Negative isolation was used for CD8+ and CD4+ T cells, and FACS enrichment was applied to TEMRA cells. Reverse transcription of 0.5 to 1 ug RNA was performed with random hexamers. With immunoSEQ multiplex PCR, TCR beta CDR3 was amplified across 54 Vbeta and 13 Jbeta. TCRdb passed the immunoSEQ multiplex PCR reads through MiXCR, listing each CDR3 protein once. The table lists over 150,000 distinct CDR3 sequences, about 93% of them singletons. The CDR3 runs 15 residues. The germline V gene has CDR1 DFQATT and CDR2 SNEGSKA (reference sequence). The V and J ends lost 0 bases and 6 bases, in that order; junction bases with no gene match: 9.

This clonotype showed up just once. The sequenced sample consisted of CD4+ T cells from PBMCs. This clonotype was sampled from a human donor with multiple sclerosis. The chain employs TRBV20-1 and TRBJ2-3; 7 bases line up with TRBD2. The CDR3 protein is CSAREGGRGGDTQYF. The CDR3 DNA follows: TGCAGTGCTAGAGAAGGCGGGAGAGGAGGGGATACGCAGTATTTT.